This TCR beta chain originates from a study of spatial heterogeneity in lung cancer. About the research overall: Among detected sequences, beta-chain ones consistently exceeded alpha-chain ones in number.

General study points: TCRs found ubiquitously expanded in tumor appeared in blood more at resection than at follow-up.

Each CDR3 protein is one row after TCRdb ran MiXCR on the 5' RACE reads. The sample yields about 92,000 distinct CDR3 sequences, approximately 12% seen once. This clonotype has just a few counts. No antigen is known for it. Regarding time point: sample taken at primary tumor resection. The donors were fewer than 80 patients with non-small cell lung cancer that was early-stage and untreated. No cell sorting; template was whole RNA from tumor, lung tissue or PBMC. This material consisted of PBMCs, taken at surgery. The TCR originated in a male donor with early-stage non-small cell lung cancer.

CDR3 bases: TGTGCCAGCACCACTACCCCAGGGGGCTCCTACGAGCAGTACTTC. Amino acids: CASTTTPGGSYEQYF. The chain has TRBV11-2 and TRBJ2-7; 7 nucleotides align to TRBD1. Per the germline V gene, CDR1 is SGHAT and CDR2 is FQNNGV. CDR3 size: 15 residues. V shed 7 bases, J shed 0 bases, and the junction held 9 bases outside the gene matches.